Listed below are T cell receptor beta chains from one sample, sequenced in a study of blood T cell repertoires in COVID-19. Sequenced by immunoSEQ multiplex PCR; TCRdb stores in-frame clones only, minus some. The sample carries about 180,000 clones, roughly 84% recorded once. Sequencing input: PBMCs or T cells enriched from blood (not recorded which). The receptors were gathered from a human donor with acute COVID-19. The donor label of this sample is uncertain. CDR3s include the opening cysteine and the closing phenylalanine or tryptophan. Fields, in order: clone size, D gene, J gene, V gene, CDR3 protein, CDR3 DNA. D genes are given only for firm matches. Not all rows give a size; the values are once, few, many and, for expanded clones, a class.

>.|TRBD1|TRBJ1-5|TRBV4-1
CASSQLQGRNQPQHF
TGCGCCAGCAGCCAACTACAGGGGCGCAATCAGCCCCAGCATTTT
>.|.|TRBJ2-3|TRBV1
CTSSQGWTVYLGDTQYF
TGCACCAGCAGCCAAGGTTGGACAGTCTACCTTGGGGATACGCAGTATTTT
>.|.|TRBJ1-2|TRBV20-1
CSATTGSYTF
TGCAGTGCAACGACAGGCTCTTACACCTTC
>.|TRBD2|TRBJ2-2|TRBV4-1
CATGGVTSTGELFF
TGCGCCACGGGAGGGGTGACGAGCACCGGGGAGCTGTTTTTT
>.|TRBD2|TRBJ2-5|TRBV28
CASSLRLARETQYF
TGTGCCAGCAGTCTCAGACTAGCCCGCGAGACCCAGTACTTC
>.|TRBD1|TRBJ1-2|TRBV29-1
CSVEDRTGAYGYTF
TGCAGCGTTGAAGACCGGACAGGGGCCTATGGCTACACCTTC
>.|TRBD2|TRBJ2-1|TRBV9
CASSVGSSGLAGTYNEQFF
TGTGCCAGCAGCGTAGGAAGCAGCGGACTAGCGGGGACCTACAATGAGCAGTTCTTC
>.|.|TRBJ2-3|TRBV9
CASSVGLTDTQYF
TGTGCCAGCAGCGTTGGGCTAACAGATACGCAGTATTTT
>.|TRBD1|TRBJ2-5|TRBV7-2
CASSPGNGRGETQYF
TGTGCCAGCAGCCCCGGGAATGGCAGGGGGGAGACCCAGTACTTC
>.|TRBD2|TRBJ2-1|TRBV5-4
CASSLGGTSPYNEQFF
TGTGCCAGCAGCTTGGGGGGGACTAGTCCCTACAATGAGCAGTTCTTC
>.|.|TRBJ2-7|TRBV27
CASSPFGVVFEQYF
TGTGCCAGCAGCCCATTCGGGGTGGTCTTCGAGCAGTACTTC
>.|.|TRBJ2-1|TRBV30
CAWSRQGLGEQFF
TGTGCCTGGAGTCGTCAGGGGTTAGGTGAGCAGTTCTTC
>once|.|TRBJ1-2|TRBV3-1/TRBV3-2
CASSQDRGGYGYTF
TGTGCCAGCAGCCAAGACCGGGGGGGCTATGGCTACACCTTC
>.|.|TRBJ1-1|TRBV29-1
CSVELGSTEAFF
TGCAGCGTTGAACTCGGGTCCACTGAAGCTTTCTTT
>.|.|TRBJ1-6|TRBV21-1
CASSKEGNSPLHF
TGTGCCAGCAGCAAAGAGGGGAATTCACCCCTCCACTTT
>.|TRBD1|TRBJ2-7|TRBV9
CASSVRPRTGRHEQYF
TGTGCCAGCAGCGTTCGCCCCCGGACAGGGCGGCACGAGCAGTACTTC
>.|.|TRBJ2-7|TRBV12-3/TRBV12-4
CASSLVRGAEQYF
TGTGCCAGCAGTTTAGTCAGGGGGGCCGAGCAGTACTTC
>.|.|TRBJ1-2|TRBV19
CASSIGGFVQGPGYTF
TGTGCCAGTAGTATTGGCGGATTCGTGCAGGGGCCAGGCTACACCTTC
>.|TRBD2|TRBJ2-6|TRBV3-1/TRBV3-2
CASSQEWRLAGDRGSSGANVLTF
TGTGCCAGCAGCCAAGAATGGAGGCTAGCGGGGGACCGAGGAAGCTCTGGGGCCAACGTCCTGACTTTC
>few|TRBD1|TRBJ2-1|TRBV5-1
CASLRDRYDNEQFF
TGCGCCAGTCTCCGGGACAGGTACGACAATGAGCAGTTCTTC
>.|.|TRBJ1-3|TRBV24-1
CATSDSQNTIYF
TGTGCCACCAGTGATTCGCAGAACACCATATATTTT
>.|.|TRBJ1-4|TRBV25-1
CASSETPWGRGDEKLFF
TGTGCCAGCAGTGAAACCCCTTGGGGGCGGGGGGATGAAAAACTGTTTTTT
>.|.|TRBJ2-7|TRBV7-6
CASSLLQEPHEQYF
TGTGCCAGCAGCTTACTTCAGGAACCCCACGAGCAGTACTTC
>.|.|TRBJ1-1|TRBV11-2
CASSLGRSNTEAFF
TGTGCCAGCAGCTTAGGTCGGTCGAACACTGAAGCTTTCTTT
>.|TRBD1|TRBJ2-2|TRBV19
CASSMGQGAGTGELFF
TGTGCCAGTAGTATGGGGCAGGGGGCTGGCACCGGGGAGCTGTTTTTT
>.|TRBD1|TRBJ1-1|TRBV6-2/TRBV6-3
CASSETGVNTEAFF
TGTGCCAGCAGTGAGACAGGGGTGAACACTGAAGCTTTCTTT
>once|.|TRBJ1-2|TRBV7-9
CASSLVGGDYGYTF
TGTGCCAGCAGCTTAGTTGGGGGCGACTATGGCTACACCTTC
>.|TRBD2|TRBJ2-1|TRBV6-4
CASSDSSGGVNEQFF
TGTGCCAGCAGTGACTCTAGCGGGGGTGTCAATGAGCAGTTCTTC
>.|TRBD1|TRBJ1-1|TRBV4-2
CASSPGHRGNTEAFF
TGTGCCAGCAGCCCGGGACACAGGGGGAACACTGAAGCTTTCTTT
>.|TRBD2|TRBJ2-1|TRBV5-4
CASSPGTRDNEQFF
TGTGCCAGCAGCCCTGGGACTAGGGACAATGAGCAGTTCTTC
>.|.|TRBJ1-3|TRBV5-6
CASSLSSGNTIYF
TGTGCCAGCAGCCTGAGCTCTGGAAACACCATATATTTT
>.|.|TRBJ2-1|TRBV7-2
CASNAGRLYNEQFF
TGTGCCAGCAACGCGGGGAGACTGTACAATGAGCAGTTCTTC
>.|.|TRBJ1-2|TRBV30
CAWSSKAGFTGYTF
TGTGCCTGGAGCTCTAAGGCAGGGTTTACTGGCTACACCTTC
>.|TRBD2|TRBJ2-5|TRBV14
CASSQLGEGRGSQYF
TGTGCCAGCAGCCAACTCGGGGAGGGAAGAGGGTCCCAGTACTTC
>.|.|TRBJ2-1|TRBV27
CASSYTPLSGNEQFF
TGTGCCAGCAGCTACACCCCCCTGAGCGGCAATGAGCAGTTCTTC
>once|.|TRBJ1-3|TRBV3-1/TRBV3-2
CASSQSSAIGNTIYF
TGTGCCAGCAGCCAATCGTCAGCGATTGGAAACACCATATATTTT
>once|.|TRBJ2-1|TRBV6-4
CASSPTQAGFLNEQFF
TGTGCCAGCAGCCCAACTCAAGCAGGGTTTTTAAATGAGCAGTTCTTC
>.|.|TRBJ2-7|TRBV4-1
CASSQRYF
TGCGCCAGCAGCCAACGTTACTTC
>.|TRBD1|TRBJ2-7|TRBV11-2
CASRQGALYEQYF
TGTGCCAGCAGACAGGGGGCTCTTTACGAGCAGTACTTC
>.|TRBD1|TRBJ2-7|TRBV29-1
CSVALLSTGSYEQYF
TGCAGCGTGGCCCTCCTTTCGACAGGGAGCTACGAGCAGTACTTC
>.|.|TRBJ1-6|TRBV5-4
CASSLPRGNSPLHF
TGTGCCAGCAGCTTGCCCAGGGGCAATTCACCCCTCCACTTT
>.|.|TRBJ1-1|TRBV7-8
CASSHTGTNTEAFF
TGTGCCAGCAGCCATACAGGGACGAACACTGAAGCTTTCTTT
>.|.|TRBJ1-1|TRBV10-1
CASRNGEAFF
TGCGCCAGCAGGAACGGTGAAGCTTTCTTT
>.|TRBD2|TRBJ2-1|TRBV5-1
CASSPRTSGNYNEQFF
TGCGCCAGCAGCCCCCGGACTAGCGGAAATTACAATGAGCAGTTCTTC
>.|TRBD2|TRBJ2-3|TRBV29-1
CSVGGRGGADTQYF
TGCAGCGTTGGTGGAAGGGGAGGGGCAGATACGCAGTATTTT
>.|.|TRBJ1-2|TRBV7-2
CASTFRVGGTNYGYTF
TGTGCCAGCACCTTTCGAGTGGGGGGGACCAACTATGGCTACACCTTC
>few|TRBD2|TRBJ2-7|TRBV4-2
CASSRTSGGSSYEQYF
TGTGCCAGCAGTCGGACTAGCGGGGGCTCCTCCTACGAGCAGTACTTC